This TCR beta chain was found in a study of T cell repertoires in cytomegalovirus infection. Study-level information: In the study, CMV epitopes included recently identified HLA-C-restricted and well-studied HLA-B-restricted ones. Indications came from public TCR beta signatures; they pointed to CMV infection and to a matching HLA type. Whole-study results and caveats: Cumulated frequencies of public TCR beta families served to identify carriers of CMV plus the relevant HLA. The study found HLA-C-restricted CMV-specific TCR beta clonotypes dominating the ex vivo response.

In TCRdb, the reads were re-called with MiXCR into one record per CDR3 protein. The table lists 400,000 to 600,000 distinct CDR3 sequences, roughly 43% of them singletons. Of note for this clonotype: Its antigen is still unknown. Given a much more abundant clone one base away, this may be a read error.

The CDR3 runs to 13 residues. In germline, CDR1 is SGDLS, CDR2 YYNGEE. V was clipped by 3 bases and J by 0 bases, with 6 bases between them. This receptor was taken from a human donor in good health (CMV status not recorded). Some clones in this sample may be carry-over from other donors' samples. Material: cultured PBMCs, obtained from culture after CMV antigen stimulation. This chain joins TRBV9 and TRBJ1-1; D is perhaps TRBD1 (5 bases). The CDR3 DNA is TGTGCCAGCAGCGCACAGGTGAACACTGAAGCTTTCTTT. Translated, it gives CASSAQVNTEAFF.